Each of the 21 T cell receptor beta chains below was sequenced from the same sample in a study of PD-L1 blockade in urothelial cancer. Generated by immunoSEQ multiplex PCR, the TCRdb table keeps only in-frame clones and is missing some. The data contain around 40,000 clones, more than 85% of them singletons. Sample time point: pretreatment peripheral blood. Sequenced material: PBMCs, taken around atezolizumab (anti-PD-L1) treatment. The source is a woman aged 55-70 years with urothelial cancer.

CDR3 region: CASSSRRGEYNEQFF. CDR3 DNA: TGTGCCAGCAGTTCCCGCAGGGGGGAGTACAATGAGCAGTTCTTC. The gene calls are TRBV27 and TRBJ2-1; D perhaps matches TRBD1 (7 bases). The germline gives CDR1 MNHEY, CDR2 SMNVEV (reference sequence). The V and J ends lost 4 bases and 4 bases respectively, with 14 bases between them. CDR3 length equals 15 residues.

The chain combines TRBV7-8 with TRBJ2-5; D is possibly TRBD2 (5 bases). The CDR3 loop spans 14 amino acids. Looked up from germline, CDR1 is SGHVS and CDR2 is FQNEAQ. V was shortened by 4 bases and J by 4 bases, with 13 bases between the two germline ends. CDR3 DNA: TGTGCCAGCAGCTCCACGCTAGGGAGAGAGACCCAGTACTTC. It specifies CASSSTLGRETQYF.

V and J are TRBV29-1 and TRBJ1-2, with TRBD1 matching over 9 bases. The germline gives CDR1 SQVTM, CDR2 ANQGSEA. This CDR3 spans 15 amino acids. V shed 6 bases and J 5 bases; nucleotides not matched to a gene: 13. CDR3 amino acids: CSVRPGQGFGYGYTF. The DNA of the CDR3 is TGCAGCGTACGACCGGGACAGGGATTCGGGTATGGCTACACCTTC. Complete variable domain (other parts from reference TRBV29-1 and TRBJ1-2): SAVISQKPSRDICQRGTSLTIQCQVDSQVTMMFWYRQQPGQSLTLIATANQGSEATYESGFVIDKFPISRPNLTFSTLTVSNMSPEDSSIYLCSVRPGQGFGYGYTFGSGTRLTVV.

The chain joins TRBV7-6 to TRBJ2-7, with 8 bases identical to TRBD2. The length of the CDR3 is 15 residues. Unmatched junction bases numbered 7, after V lost 1 base and J lost 5 bases. CDR1 is SGHVS, CDR2 FNYEAQ, per germline. The CDR3 loop reads CASSLEAGGYHEQYF. The CDR3 nucleotides are TGTGCCAGCAGCTTAGAGGCGGGAGGATACCACGAGCAGTACTTC.

This rearrangement joins TRBV4-1 to TRBJ2-3; TRBD2 matches 12 bases. The V and J ends lost 2 bases and 4 bases, in that order; junction bases with no gene match: 7. The CDR3 is 17 amino acids. Germline V gene lookup returns CDR1 MGHRA and CDR2 YSYEKL. The CDR3 is CASSQPNLAGGPDTQYF. The CDR3 DNA follows: TGCGCCAGCAGCCAACCAAATCTAGCGGGAGGGCCAGATACGCAGTATTTT.

J is TRBJ2-7 and V is TRBV25-1; the match to TRBD2 covers 7 bases. Germline assignment: CDR1 MGHDK and CDR2 SYGVNS. The CDR3 contains 15 residues. Losses at the gene ends were 2 bases for V and 0 bases for J; bases not matched to a gene: 4. CDR3 in DNA: TGTGCCAGCAGTGAAGGGGGGACTAACTCCTACGAGCAGTACTTC. This translates into CASSEGGTNSYEQYF.

This clone was detected a few times. The rearrangement uses TRBV11-2 and TRBJ1-5, with 7 bases aligning to TRBD1. Germline CDR1 SGHAT, CDR2 FQNNGV. This CDR3 region has 13 residues. J was trimmed by 7 bases and V by 5 bases; bases with no gene match: 5. Written as DNA, the CDR3 is TGTGCCAGCAGCCCAGGGGGTCGACAGCCCCAGCATTTT. The encoded protein is CASSPGGRQPQHF.

The chain joins TRBV4-3 to TRBJ1-2; the D gene is possibly TRBD1 (5 bases). The CDR3 is 13 residues long. Trimming stripped 0 bases from V and 5 bases from J, with 7 bases between. Germline V gene sequence: CDR1 LGHNA, CDR2 YSLEER. The CDR3 reads CASSQDQGYGYTF. In DNA, the CDR3 is TGCGCCAGCAGCCAAGATCAGGGTTATGGCTACACCTTC.

The genes are TRBV25-1 and TRBJ2-3, with 13 bases matching TRBD2. CDR1 is MGHDK, CDR2 SYGVNS, per germline. This CDR3 spans 17 amino acids. The V segment lost 5 bases and the J segment 5 bases; nucleotides outside the gene matches: 10. The CDR3 nucleotides are TGTGCCAGCAGTCGCTCCGGGACTAGCGGGACTGGAGATACGCAGTATTTT. The encoded protein is CASSRSGTSGTGDTQYF. Full variable domain (rest looked up from reference TRBV25-1 and TRBJ2-3): EADIYQTPRYLVIGTGKKITLECSQTMGHDKMYWYQQDPGMELHLIHYSYGVNSTEKGDLSSESTVSRIRTEHFPLTLESARPSHTSQYLCASSRSGTSGTGDTQYFGPGTRLTVL.

The chain uses TRBV7-8 and TRBJ2-1, with TRBD2 matching 14 bases. With V trimmed by 5 bases and J by 8 bases, 5 bases remained unmatched. This CDR3 contains 15 residues. The germline gives CDR1 SGHVS, CDR2 FQNEAQ. CDR3 in amino acids: CASSRLAGGGHEQFF. CDR3 nucleotides: TGTGCCAGCAGCCGACTAGCGGGAGGGGGCCATGAGCAGTTCTTC.

V and J are TRBV5-4 and TRBJ1-1; the match to TRBD1 covers 9 bases. The CDR3 is 15 residues long. Looked up from germline, CDR1 is SGHNT and CDR2 is YYREEE (reference sequence). V lost 4 bases and J lost 4; bases outside the gene matches: 8. CDR3 coding DNA: TGTGCCAGCAGCATACAGGGGGCGCCGGGCACTGAAGCTTTCTTT. Protein sequence: CASSIQGAPGTEAFF.

This clone qualifies as medium-sized. V usage is TRBV6-1 and J usage is TRBJ2-2; D is unresolved. CDR1 MNHNS and CDR2 SASEGT come from the germline V gene. CDR3 length equals 14 residues. Trimming pared 4 bases from V and 1 base from J, leaving 7 bases between. The CDR3 loop reads CASSVAENTGELFF. In DNA form, the CDR3 reads TGTGCCAGCAGTGTCGCGGAGAACACCGGGGAGCTGTTTTTT.

The rearrangement uses TRBV6-5 and TRBJ1-2, with D uncertain. The V end lost 2 bases, the J end lost 5 bases, and 6 bases lay between the germline ends. Germline CDR1 is MNHEY and CDR2 is SVGAGI. The length of the CDR3 is 12 residues. The CDR3 bases are TGTGCCAGCAGTTACGACTTTTATGGCTACACCTTC. Amino acid sequence: CASSYDFYGYTF.

The rearrangement uses TRBV4-1 and TRBJ1-1; D remains unclear. V was shortened by 1 base and J by 7 bases, with 19 bases between the two germline ends. The CDR3 is 16 residues long. CDR1 and CDR2 (germline): MGHRA, YSYEKL. The DNA for the CDR3 is TGCGCCAGCAGCCAAGGGAGGGAGACCTTTAAGTTTGAAGCTTTCTTT. Translation gives CASSQGRETFKFEAFF.

The V and J genes are TRBV7-2 and TRBJ2-5; D is undetermined. V shed 1 base and J shed 8 bases, with 8 bases lying between them. The CDR3 extends over 12 amino acids. Germline assignment: CDR1 SGHTA and CDR2 FQGNSA. The CDR3 here is CASSLGLATQYF. CDR3 sequence (DNA): TGTGCCAGCAGCTTAGGGCTCGCTACCCAGTACTTC. Looking up the rest from reference TRBV7-2 and TRBJ2-5 gives the full variable domain: GAGVSQSPSNKVTEKGKDVELRCDPISGHTALYWYRQSLGQGLEFLIYFQGNSAPDKSGLPSDRFSAERTGGSVSTLTIQRTQQEDSAVYLCASSLGLATQYFGPGTRLLVL.

This chain connects TRBV11-1 to TRBJ2-6, with D possibly matching TRBD2 (5 bases). This CDR3 contains 16 residues. The V end was cut by 1 base, the J end by 2 bases, with 9 bases between. Germline lookup yields CDR1 SGHAT and CDR2 FQDESV (reference sequence). The CDR3 spells CASSLEIGAGANVLTF. Written as DNA, the CDR3 is TGTGCCAGCAGCTTAGAGATCGGGGCTGGGGCCAACGTCCTGACTTTC.

The CDR3 loop is CASSRSQGRAFF. CDR3 coding DNA: TGTGCCAGCAGCAGATCACAGGGGCGCGCTTTCTTT. The gene calls are TRBV7-9 and TRBJ1-1; 7 bases are a match to TRBD1. There are 12 residues in the CDR3. Germline CDR1 reads SEHNR; CDR2 reads FQNEAQ (reference sequence). With 5 bases clipped from V and 11 bases from J, the junction kept 8 bases outside the gene matches.

This clone was detected once. The chain is built from TRBV6-5 and TRBJ1-1; no reliable D call. The CDR3 extends over 16 amino acids. The V gene's germline CDR1 is MNHEY and CDR2 SVGAGI. Deletions cut 0 bases from V and 0 bases from J, with 11 bases between. The CDR3 loop reads CASSYSIGIMNTEAFF. The CDR3 DNA follows: TGTGCCAGCAGTTACTCGATCGGTATCATGAACACTGAAGCTTTCTTT.

In nucleotides, the CDR3 is TGCGCCAGCAGCCATCTGTGGGGACAGGGGGTGGGAGAGACCCAGTACTTC. It encodes CASSHLWGQGVGETQYF. The rearrangement links TRBV4-1 to TRBJ2-5; TRBD1 aligns across 11 bases. The CDR3 is made up of 17 amino acids. Germline-derived CDR1 and CDR2 are MGHRA and YSYEKL. Unmatched junction bases numbered 10, after V lost 3 bases and J lost 4 bases.

The chain joins TRBV7-8 to TRBJ1-1; maybe TRBD1 (6 bases). Trimming shortened V by 2 bases and J by 4 bases, and 20 bases separated the two germline ends. The CDR3 covers 17 residues. CDR1 and CDR2 from the germline V gene are SGHVS and FQNEAQ. CDR3 amino acids: CASSLNPQGLGVTEAFF. In DNA, the CDR3 is TGTGCCAGCAGCTTAAACCCACAGGGCCTGGGGGTCACTGAAGCTTTCTTT.

The gene calls are TRBV5-6 and TRBJ2-7; TRBD1 aligns across 7 bases. CDR1 is SGHDT, CDR2 YYEEEE, per germline. This CDR3 has 15 amino acids. The V and J ends lost 0 bases and 2 bases, in that order; junction bases with no gene match: 5. The CDR3 DNA reads as TGTGCCAGCAGCTTGGGAGGGACAGAAACCTACGAGCAGTACTTC. Encoded protein: CASSLGGTETYEQYF.